This T cell receptor (beta chain) originates from a study of T cells in Graves' hyperthyroidism and ophthalmopathy. Study at large: Before any treatment, at initial diagnosis, peripheral blood was collected.

The CDR3 runs to 15 residues. Germline V CDR1 and CDR2: LNHNV, YYDKDF (reference sequence). V was shortened by 1 base and J by 1 base, with 10 bases between the two germline ends. This clonotype has just a few counts. Amplification of TCR beta CDR3 regions was performed using RNA transcripts as template. The HTBI primer set served for first-round RT-PCR of the TCR CDR3. TCRdb itself ran the multiplex PCR reads through MiXCR, one entry per CDR3 protein. The sample lists about 500,000 distinct CDR3 sequences, 13% to 15% occurring once. The specimen sequenced was blood. The chain employs TRBV15 and TRBJ1-1; D unresolved. The sequence came from a woman younger than 30 with Graves' hyperthyroidism. The DNA of the CDR3 is TGTGCCACCAGCAGAGGGGGAGCAGAGAACACTGAAGCTTTCTTT. It translates to CATSRGGAENTEAFF.